These 5 T cell receptor beta chains came from one sample sequenced in a study of human T cells and chemical hapten exposure. TCRdb redid the calling of the RACE reads with MiXCR, one entry per CDR3 protein. The table shows roughly 360,000 distinct CDR3 sequences, with around 5% occurring only once. Time point given: patch test 1, 2 weeks after DPC sensitization. The treatment denotes: therapeutic diphenylcyclopropenone sensitization with weekly scalp DPC. Sample: whole blood, taken in connection with sensitization to the hapten diphenylcyclopropenone (DPC). Receptors originate from a woman in her fifties or sixties with alopecia areata. Some clones in this sample may be carry-over from other donors' samples.

This clonotype was detected many times. J is TRBJ2-3 and V is TRBV20-1, with 9 positions matching TRBD2. Looked up from germline, CDR1 is DFQATT and CDR2 is SNEGSKA (reference sequence). V gave up 8 bases and J gave up 1 base; unmatched junction bases: 4. There are 13 residues in the CDR3. CDR3 in amino acids: CSSLAGGTDTQYF. CDR3 sequence (DNA): TGCAGTTCTTTAGCGGGAGGCACAGATACGCAGTATTTT.

This clonotype was seen repeatedly, ten times or more. CDR3 coding DNA: TGCAGTGCTAGCGGGACTAGCGCACAAGATGAGCAGTTCTTC. Amino acids: CSASGTSAQDEQFF. This sequence joins TRBV20-1 and TRBJ2-1; TRBD2 matches at 10 bases. Germline lookup yields CDR1 DFQATT and CDR2 SNEGSKA (reference sequence). The V gene end was trimmed by 3 bases and the J gene end by 8 bases; junction bases not matched to a gene: 7. CDR3 length: 14 residues.

This clonotype turned up a few times. The chain carries TRBV27 and TRBJ2-2; D perhaps matches TRBD1 (6 bases). The CDR3 totals 15 residues. The V end lost 8 bases, the J end lost 2 bases, and 15 bases lay between the germline ends. Germline loops: CDR1 MNHEY, CDR2 SMNVEV (reference sequence). The CDR3 protein is CASYPRGHNTGELFF. The CDR3 DNA is TGTGCCAGCTATCCTAGGGGACACAACACCGGGGAGCTGTTTTTT.

The chain is built from TRBV6-6 and TRBJ2-3; 7 nucleotides agree with TRBD1. The CDR3 covers 15 residues. CDR1 and CDR2 (germline): MNHNY, SVGAGI (reference sequence). Trimming at V came to 2 bases and at J to 3 bases, leaving 5 bases not matched to a gene. For the CDR3, the DNA is TGTGCCAGCAGTTACCCGGGACAGCGGACAGATACGCAGTATTTT. It specifies CASSYPGQRTDTQYF.

This clonotype has at least ten counts. The rearrangement uses TRBV4-1 and TRBJ1-6; no definite D call. Germline V gene data show CDR1 as MGHRA and CDR2 as YSYEKL. The CDR3 loop spans 17 amino acids. The V end lost 1 base, the J end lost 0 bases, and 10 bases lay between the germline ends. The DNA of the CDR3 is TGCGCCAGCAGCCAAGGGGAGTTTAGCTCCTATAATTCACCCCTCCACTTT. Translation: CASSQGEFSSYNSPLHF.